This is a list of T cell receptor beta chains from one sample in a study of blood T cell repertoires in COVID-19. Profiling relied on immunoSEQ multiplex PCR, and the TCRdb table lists in-frame clones only, not all of them. The repertoire includes 170,000 or so clones, 84% of them detected once, and 13% to 15% sits in the top ten. Sample: peripheral blood. Every receptor here comes from a man aged 18 to 29 with active or convalescent COVID-19. Both conserved end residues are trimmed from each CDR3. The D gene is left open where the match is weak.

>TRBD2|TRBV4-2
ASSQDWGGVRPDNEQF
>TRBD1|TRBV10-1
ASSAPGTGNTGELF
>-|TRBV6-5
ASVRPYYTDTQY
>-|TRBV6-5
ASSYSRPSVPYEQY
>TRBD1|TRBV7-3
ASSSRTGVSPLH
>TRBD2|TRBV3-1/TRBV3-2
ASSQESSGSWDEQF
>TRBD1|TRBV2
ASTHPLGQATMDTEAF
>TRBD2|TRBV4-2
ASSDRLAAASTDTQY
>-|TRBV6-5
ASRRTSTGELF
>-|TRBV14
ASSPGHWGGEAF
>-|TRBV5-1
ASSGMGGGDAEQY
>-|TRBV5-1
ASSLGTGFGNIQY
>-|TRBV15
ATSSGVDYSPLH
>TRBD1|TRBV19
ASSMGTGVETQY
>TRBD1|TRBV2
ASTQSPGQKSMNTEAF
>TRBD1|TRBV24-1
AVAGTGGPETQY
>-|TRBV18
ASSPLRSGAYNEQF
>-|TRBV19
ASSPQPGGSPLH
>-|TRBV29-1
SVLETPGTEAF
>TRBD1|TRBV6-5
ASSPGTAFNYGYT
>-|TRBV15
ATRVWRGSGTYNEQF
>-|TRBV5-1
ASSLERLTVQETQY
>-|TRBV6-1
ASSEAILVSQETQY
>TRBD1|TRBV5-1
ASSLVRQGNEQY
>TRBD2|TRBV7-2
ASSLVSGRQDEQF
>-|TRBV27
ASSSRGAGETQY
>-|TRBV7-9
ASSRVRYTEAF